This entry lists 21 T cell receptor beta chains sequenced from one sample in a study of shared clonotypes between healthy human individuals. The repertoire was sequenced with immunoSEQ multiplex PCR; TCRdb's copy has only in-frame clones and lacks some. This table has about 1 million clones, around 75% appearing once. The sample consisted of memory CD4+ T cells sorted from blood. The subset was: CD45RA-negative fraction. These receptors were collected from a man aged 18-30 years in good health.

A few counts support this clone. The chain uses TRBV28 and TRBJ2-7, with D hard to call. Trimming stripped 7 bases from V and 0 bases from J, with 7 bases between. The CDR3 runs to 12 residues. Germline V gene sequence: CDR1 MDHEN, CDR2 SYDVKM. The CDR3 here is CASMSSSYEQYF. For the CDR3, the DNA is TGTGCCAGCATGAGCAGCTCCTACGAGCAGTACTTC. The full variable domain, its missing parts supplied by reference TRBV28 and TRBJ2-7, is DVKVTQSSRYLVKRTGEKVFLECVQDMDHENMFWYRQDPGLGLRLIYFSYDVKMKEKGDIPEGYSVSREKKERFSLILESASTNQTSMYLCASMSSSYEQYFGPGTRLTVT.

CDR3 protein: CATGHSNTGELFF. The CDR3 DNA reads TGTGCCACGGGACACTCGAACACCGGGGAGCTGTTTTTT. This rearrangement joins TRBV15 to TRBJ2-2; tentative D call: TRBD1 (6 bases). Trimming took 9 bases from V and 0 from J, leaving 8 bases between them. This CDR3 contains 13 residues. CDR1 is LNHNV and CDR2 is YYDKDF in the germline V gene (reference sequence).

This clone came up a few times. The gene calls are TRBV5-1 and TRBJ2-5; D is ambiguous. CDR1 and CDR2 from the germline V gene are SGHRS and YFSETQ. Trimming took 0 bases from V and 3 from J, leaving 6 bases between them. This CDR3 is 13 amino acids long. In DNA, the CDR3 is TGCGCCAGCAGCTTGGCTATAAAAGAGACCCAGTACTTC. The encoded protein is CASSLAIKETQYF.

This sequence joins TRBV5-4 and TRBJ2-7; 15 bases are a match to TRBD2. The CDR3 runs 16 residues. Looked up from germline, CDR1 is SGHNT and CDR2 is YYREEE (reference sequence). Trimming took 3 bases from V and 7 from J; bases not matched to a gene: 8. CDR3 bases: TGTGCCAGCAGCTCAGGACTAGCGGGAGGGCCGAGAGAGCAGTACTTC. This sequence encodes CASSSGLAGGPREQYF.

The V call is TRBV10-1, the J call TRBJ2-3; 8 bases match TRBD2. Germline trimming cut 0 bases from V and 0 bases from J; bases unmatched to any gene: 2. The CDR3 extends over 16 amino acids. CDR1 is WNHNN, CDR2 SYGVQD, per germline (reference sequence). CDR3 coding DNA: TGCGCCAGCAGTGAGTCTGCGGGAGGAAGCACAGATACGCAGTATTTT. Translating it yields CASSESAGGSTDTQYF.

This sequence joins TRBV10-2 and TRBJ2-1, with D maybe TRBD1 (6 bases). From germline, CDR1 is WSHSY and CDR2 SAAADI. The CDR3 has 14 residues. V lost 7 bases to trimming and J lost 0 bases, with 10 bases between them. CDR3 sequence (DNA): TGCGCCAGCAAGCAGGGGATCTCCTACAATGAGCAGTTCTTC. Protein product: CASKQGISYNEQFF.

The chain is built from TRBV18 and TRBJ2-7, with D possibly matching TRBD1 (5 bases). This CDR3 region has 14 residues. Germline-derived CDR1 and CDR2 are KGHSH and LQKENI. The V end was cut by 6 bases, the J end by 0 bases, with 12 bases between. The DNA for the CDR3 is TGTGCCAGCTCCCCCCAGGACACCTCCTACGAGCAGTACTTC. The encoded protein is CASSPQDTSYEQYF.

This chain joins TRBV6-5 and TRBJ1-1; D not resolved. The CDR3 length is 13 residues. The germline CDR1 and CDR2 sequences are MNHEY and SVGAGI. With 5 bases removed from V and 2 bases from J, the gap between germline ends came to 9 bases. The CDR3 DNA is TGTGCCAGCAGTCACCCAGGTAACACTGAAGCTTTCTTT. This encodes CASSHPGNTEAFF.

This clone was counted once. CDR3 DNA sequence: TGTGCCAGCGGGGTGGGCACGGGGTCCCCCACAGATACGCAGTATTTT. This translates into CASGVGTGSPTDTQYF. The chain carries TRBV2 and TRBJ2-3; a possible D gene is TRBD2 (5 bases). Germline assignment: CDR1 SNHLY and CDR2 FYNNEI. The CDR3 consists of 16 residues. The ends were cut back, 8 bases at V and 2 bases at J, with 20 bases in the middle. Filled out from reference TRBV2 and TRBJ2-3, the complete variable domain reads EPEVTQTPSHQVTQMGQEVILRCVPISNHLYFYWYRQILGQKVEFLVSFYNNEISEKSEIFDDQFSVERPDGSNFTLKIRSTKLEDSAMYFCASGVGTGSPTDTQYFGPGTRLTVL.

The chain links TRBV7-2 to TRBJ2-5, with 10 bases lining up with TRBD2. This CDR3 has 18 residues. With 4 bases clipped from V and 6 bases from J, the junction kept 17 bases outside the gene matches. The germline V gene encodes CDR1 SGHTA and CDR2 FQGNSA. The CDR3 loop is CASSSAGSGRSLFQTQYF. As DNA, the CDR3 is TGTGCCAGCAGCTCCGCCGGTAGCGGGAGGTCCCTTTTTCAGACCCAGTACTTC.

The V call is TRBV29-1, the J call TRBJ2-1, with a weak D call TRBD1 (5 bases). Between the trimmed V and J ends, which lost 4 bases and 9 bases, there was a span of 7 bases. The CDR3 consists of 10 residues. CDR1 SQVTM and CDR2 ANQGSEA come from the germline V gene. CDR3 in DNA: TGCAGCGTTGGTAGGGGTGAGCAGTTCTTC. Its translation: CSVGRGEQFF.

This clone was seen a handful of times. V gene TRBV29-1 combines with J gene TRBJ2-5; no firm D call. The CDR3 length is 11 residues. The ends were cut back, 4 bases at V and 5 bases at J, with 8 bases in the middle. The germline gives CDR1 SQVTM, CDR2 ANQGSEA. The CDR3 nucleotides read TGCAGCGTTGTTTTCGGGGAGACCCAGTACTTC. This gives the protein CSVVFGETQYF.

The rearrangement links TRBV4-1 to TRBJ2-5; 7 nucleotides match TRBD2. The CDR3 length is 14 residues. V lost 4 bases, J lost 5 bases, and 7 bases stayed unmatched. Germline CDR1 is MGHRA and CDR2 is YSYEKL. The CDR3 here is CASSPPGLLETQYF. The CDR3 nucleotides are TGCGCCAGCAGCCCACCGGGACTATTGGAGACCCAGTACTTC.

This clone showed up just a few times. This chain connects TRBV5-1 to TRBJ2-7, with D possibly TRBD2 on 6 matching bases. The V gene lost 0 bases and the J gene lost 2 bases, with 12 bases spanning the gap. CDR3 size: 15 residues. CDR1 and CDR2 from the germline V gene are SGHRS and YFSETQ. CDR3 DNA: TGCGCCAGCAGCTTGGTGGCGGGGCCAGCCTACGAGCAGTACTTC. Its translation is CASSLVAGPAYEQYF.

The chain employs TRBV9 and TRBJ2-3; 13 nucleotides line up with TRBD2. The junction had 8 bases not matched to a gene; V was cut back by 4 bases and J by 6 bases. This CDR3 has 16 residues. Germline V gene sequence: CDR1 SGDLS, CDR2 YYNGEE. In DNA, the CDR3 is TGTGCCAGCAGCACTCGGACTAGCGGGAGTAAGGATACGCAGTATTTT. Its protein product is CASSTRTSGSKDTQYF.

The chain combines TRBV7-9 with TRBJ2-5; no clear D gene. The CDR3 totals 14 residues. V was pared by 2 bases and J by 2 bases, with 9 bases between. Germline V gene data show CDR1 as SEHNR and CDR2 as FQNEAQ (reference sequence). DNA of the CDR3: TGTGCCAGCAGCTTATACCAATCGCAAGAGACCCAGTACTTC. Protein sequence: CASSLYQSQETQYF.

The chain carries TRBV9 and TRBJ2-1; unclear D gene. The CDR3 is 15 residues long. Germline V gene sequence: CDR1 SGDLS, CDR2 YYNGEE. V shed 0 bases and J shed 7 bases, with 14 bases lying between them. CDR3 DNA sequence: TGTGCCAGCAGCGTAGGCTTAGGAACGTGGAATGAGCAGTTCTTC. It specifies CASSVGLGTWNEQFF. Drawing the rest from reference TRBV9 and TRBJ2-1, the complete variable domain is DSGVTQTPKHLITATGQRVTLRCSPRSGDLSVYWYQQSLDQGLQFLIQYYNGEERAKGNILERFSAQQFPDLHSELNLSSLELGDSALYFCASSVGLGTWNEQFFGPGTRLTVL.

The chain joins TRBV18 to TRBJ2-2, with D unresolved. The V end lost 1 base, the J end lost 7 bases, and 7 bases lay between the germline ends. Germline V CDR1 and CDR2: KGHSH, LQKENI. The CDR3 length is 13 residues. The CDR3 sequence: CASSPQGYGELFF. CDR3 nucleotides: TGTGCCAGCTCACCACAGGGATACGGGGAGCTGTTTTTT.

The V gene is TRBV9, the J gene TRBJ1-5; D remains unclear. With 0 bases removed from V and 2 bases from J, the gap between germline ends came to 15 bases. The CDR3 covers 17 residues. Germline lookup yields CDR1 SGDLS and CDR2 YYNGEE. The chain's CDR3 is CASSVVTAPWGNQPQHF. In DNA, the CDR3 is TGTGCCAGCAGCGTAGTTACAGCCCCTTGGGGCAATCAGCCCCAGCATTTT. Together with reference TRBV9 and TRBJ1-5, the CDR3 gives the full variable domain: DSGVTQTPKHLITATGQRVTLRCSPRSGDLSVYWYQQSLDQGLQFLIQYYNGEERAKGNILERFSAQQFPDLHSELNLSSLELGDSALYFCASSVVTAPWGNQPQHFGDGTRLSIL.

The CDR3 is CASSYLPLQGYGYTF. CDR3 bases: TGTGCCAGCAGTTACCTCCCCCTACAGGGCTATGGCTACACCTTC. The V call is TRBV6-5, the J call TRBJ1-2; maybe TRBD1 (6 bases). CDR1 and CDR2 from the germline V gene are MNHEY and SVGAGI. The length of the CDR3 is 15 residues. The V and J ends lost 2 bases and 4 bases respectively, with 14 bases between them.

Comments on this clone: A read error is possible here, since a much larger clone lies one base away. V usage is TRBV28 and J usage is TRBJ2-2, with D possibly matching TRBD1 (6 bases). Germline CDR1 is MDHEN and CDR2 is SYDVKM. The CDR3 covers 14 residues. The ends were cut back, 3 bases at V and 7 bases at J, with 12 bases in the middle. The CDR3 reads CASSLAGADGELFF. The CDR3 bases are TGTGCCAGCAGTTTGGCAGGGGCGGACGGGGAGCTGTTTTTT.